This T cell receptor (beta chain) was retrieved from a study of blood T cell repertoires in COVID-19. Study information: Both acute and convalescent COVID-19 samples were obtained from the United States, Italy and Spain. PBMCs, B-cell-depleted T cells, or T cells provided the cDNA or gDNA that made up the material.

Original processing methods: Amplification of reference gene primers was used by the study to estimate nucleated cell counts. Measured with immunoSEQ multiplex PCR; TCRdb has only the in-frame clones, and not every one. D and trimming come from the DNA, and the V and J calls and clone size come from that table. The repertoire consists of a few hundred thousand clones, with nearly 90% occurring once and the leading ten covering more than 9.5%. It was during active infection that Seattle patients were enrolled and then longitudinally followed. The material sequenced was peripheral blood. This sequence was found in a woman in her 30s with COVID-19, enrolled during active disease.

The CDR3 protein is CASSSRDRLYGYTF. CDR3 coding DNA: TGTGCCAGTAGTTCGCGGGACAGGTTATATGGCTACACCTTC. The J gene is TRBJ1-2, the V gene TRBV19; 8 positions agree with TRBD1. Germline CDR1 reads LNHDA; CDR2 reads SQIVND (reference sequence). This CDR3 is 14 amino acids long. V dropped 5 bases and J dropped 5; count of bases not matched to a gene: 7.